This note documents a single T cell receptor beta chain sequence. This entry comes from a study of cytomegalovirus exposure and HLA in healthy donors. In the study overall: Tens of millions of unique TCRs, all from HLA-typed donors, were included in an early release of the data.

CDR3 size: 12 residues. Germline values: CDR1 SNHLY, CDR2 FYNNEI. Trimming pared 10 bases from V and 7 bases from J, leaving 14 bases between. Sampled while nominally healthy, donors likely had unrecorded immune exposures. Primers: 60 Vbeta forward and 13 Jbeta reverse. Some clones are missing from TCRdb's copy, which holds only in-frame ones; the method was immunoSEQ multiplex PCR. The table shows more than 110,000 clones, with 60% to 80% occurring only once. This chain connects TRBV2 to TRBJ2-1; a possible D gene is TRBD2 (6 bases). The TCR comes from a woman between 45 and 60 years old in good health and CMV-seronegative. The material sequenced was PBMCs. CDR3 region: CATRDGGNEQFF. The DNA for the CDR3 is TGTGCCACCAGGGATGGAGGGAATGAGCAGTTCTTC.